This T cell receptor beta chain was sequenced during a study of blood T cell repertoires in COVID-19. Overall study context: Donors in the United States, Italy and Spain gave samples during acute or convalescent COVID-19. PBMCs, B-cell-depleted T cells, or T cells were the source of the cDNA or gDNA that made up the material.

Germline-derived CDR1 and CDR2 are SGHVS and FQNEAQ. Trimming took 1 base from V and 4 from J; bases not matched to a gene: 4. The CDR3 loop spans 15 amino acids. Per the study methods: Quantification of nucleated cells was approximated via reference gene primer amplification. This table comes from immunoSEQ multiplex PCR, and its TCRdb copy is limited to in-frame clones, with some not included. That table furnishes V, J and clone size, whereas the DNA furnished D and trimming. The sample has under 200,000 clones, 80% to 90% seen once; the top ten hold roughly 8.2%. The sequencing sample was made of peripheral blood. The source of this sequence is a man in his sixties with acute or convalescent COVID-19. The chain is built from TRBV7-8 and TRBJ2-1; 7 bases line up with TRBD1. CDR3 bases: TGTGCCAGCAGCTTAGTAGGGACAGAATACAATGAGCAGTTCTTC. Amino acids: CASSLVGTEYNEQFF. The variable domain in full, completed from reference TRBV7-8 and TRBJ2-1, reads GAGVSQSPRYKVAKRGQDVALRCDPISGHVSLFWYQQALGQGPEFLTYFQNEAQLDKSGLPSDRFFAERPEGSVSTLKIQRTQQEDSAVYLCASSLVGTEYNEQFFGPGTRLTVL.